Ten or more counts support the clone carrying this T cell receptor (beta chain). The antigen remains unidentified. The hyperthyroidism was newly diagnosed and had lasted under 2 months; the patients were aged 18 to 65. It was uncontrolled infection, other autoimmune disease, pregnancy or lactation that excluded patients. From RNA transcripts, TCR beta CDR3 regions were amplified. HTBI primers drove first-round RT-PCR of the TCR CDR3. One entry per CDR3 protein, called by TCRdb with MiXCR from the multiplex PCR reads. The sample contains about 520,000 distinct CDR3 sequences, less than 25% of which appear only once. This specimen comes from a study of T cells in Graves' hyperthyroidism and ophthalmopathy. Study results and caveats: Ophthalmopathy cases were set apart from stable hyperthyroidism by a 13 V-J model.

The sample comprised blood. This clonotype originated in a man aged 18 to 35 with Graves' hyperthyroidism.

CDR3 nucleotide sequence: TGTGCCAGCAGCCCGACCGGACAGAACACTGAAGCTTTCTTT. Translating it yields CASSPTGQNTEAFF. The rearrangement uses TRBV28 and TRBJ1-1; a weak D match, TRBD1 (5 bases). V was pared by 6 bases and J by 1 base, with 12 bases between. Germline V lookup: CDR1 MDHEN, CDR2 SYDVKM. The CDR3 length is 14 residues. Complete variable domain (other parts from reference TRBV28 and TRBJ1-1): DVKVTQSSRYLVKRTGEKVFLECVQDMDHENMFWYRQDPGLGLRLIYFSYDVKMKEKGDIPEGYSVSREKKERFSLILESASTNQTSMYLCASSPTGQNTEAFFGQGTRLTVV.